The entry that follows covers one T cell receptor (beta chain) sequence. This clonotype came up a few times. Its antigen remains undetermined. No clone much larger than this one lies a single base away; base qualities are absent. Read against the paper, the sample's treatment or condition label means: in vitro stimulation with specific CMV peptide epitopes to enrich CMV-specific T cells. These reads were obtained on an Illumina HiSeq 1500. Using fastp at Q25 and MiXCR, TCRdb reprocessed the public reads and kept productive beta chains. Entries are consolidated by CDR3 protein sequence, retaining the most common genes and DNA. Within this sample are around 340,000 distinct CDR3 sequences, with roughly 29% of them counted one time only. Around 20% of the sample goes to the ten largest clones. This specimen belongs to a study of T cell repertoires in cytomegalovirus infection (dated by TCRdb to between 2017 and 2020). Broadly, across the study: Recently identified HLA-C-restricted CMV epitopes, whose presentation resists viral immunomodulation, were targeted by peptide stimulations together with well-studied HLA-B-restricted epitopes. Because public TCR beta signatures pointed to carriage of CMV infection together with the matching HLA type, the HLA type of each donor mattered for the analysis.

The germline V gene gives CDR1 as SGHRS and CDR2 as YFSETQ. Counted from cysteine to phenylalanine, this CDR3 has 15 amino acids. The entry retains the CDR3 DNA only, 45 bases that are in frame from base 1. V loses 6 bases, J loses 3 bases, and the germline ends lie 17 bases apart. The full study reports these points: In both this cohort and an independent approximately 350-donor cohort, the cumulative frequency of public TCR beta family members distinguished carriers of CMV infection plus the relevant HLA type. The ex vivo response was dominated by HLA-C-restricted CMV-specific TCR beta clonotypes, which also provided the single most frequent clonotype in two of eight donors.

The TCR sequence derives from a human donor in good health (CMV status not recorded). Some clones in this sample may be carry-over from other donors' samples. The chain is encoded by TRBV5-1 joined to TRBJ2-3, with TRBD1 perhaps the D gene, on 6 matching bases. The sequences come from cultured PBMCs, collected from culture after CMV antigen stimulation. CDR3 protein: CASKGPGTRTDTQYF. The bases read TGCGCCAGCAAGGGCCCCGGGACAAGGACAGATACGCAGTATTTT.